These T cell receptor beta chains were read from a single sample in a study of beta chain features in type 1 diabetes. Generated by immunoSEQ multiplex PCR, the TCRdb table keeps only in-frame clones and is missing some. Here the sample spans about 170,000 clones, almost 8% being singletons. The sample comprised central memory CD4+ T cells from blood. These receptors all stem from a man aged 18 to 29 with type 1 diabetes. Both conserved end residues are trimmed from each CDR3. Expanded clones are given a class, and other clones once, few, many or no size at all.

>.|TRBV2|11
ASKLTVNTEAF
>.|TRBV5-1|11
ASSFNSYNEQF
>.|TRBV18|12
ASSPGLAKNIQY
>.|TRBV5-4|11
ASSLAGLRGAF
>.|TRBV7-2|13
ASSLAVSSYNEQF
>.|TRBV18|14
ASSPSASGSTDTQY
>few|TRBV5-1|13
ASSRWTGLGETQY
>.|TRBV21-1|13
ASSWGQGRTTEAF
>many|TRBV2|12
ASSGTSGRDEQF
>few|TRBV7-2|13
ASSLGSHSQETQY
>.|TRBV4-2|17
ASSQALLTSGSREDTQY
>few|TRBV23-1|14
ASSPKLRQGAAEAF
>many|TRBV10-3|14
AISGEAGGRGDTQY
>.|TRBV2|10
ASGQGTYEQY
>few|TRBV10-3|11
AISRSSNTEAF
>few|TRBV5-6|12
ASSLGFRGQGYT
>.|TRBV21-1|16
ASSKSVGTGGSSYEQY
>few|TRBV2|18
ASSQRTLRGTLSGANVLT
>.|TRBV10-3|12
AISTGREGNEQF
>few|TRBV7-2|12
ASSFTPQGRGAF
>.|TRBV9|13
ASSVGTGATDTQY
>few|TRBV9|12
ASSPTLLDRTQY
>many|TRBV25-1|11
ASSVTSWYEQY
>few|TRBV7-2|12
ASSLTSGREEQF
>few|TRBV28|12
ASRRDSMTEELF
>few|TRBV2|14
ASRRRVLRGTDTQY
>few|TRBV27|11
ASSLRQGGGYT
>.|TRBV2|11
ASRTGDIGEQY
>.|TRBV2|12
ASRPTGLSQPQH
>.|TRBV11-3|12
ASSSGQGSEKLF
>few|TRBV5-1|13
ASSLDGQWSYEQY